What follows are 14 T cell receptor beta chains derived from one specimen sequenced in a study of shared clonotypes between healthy human individuals. Here immunoSEQ multiplex PCR was the method, and the copy in TCRdb shows in-frame clones only, minus some. The top ten hold roughly 13% of the sample, which has approximately 470,000 clones, over 70% seen once. The sequencing sample was made of PBMCs. The source of these receptors is a woman aged 40 to 50 in good health. Some clones in this sample may be carry-over from other donors' samples.

This clone was counted once. The J gene is TRBJ2-7, the V gene TRBV7-8; D may be TRBD1 (5 bases). CDR1 SGHVS and CDR2 FQNEAQ come from the germline V gene. Trimming left V 2 bases short and J 6 bases short, with 11 bases between. The CDR3 is made up of 13 amino acids. The CDR3 DNA reads TGTGCCAGCAGCTTAAGCAGGGCAGGCGAGCAGTACTTC. Protein: CASSLSRAGEQYF.

The sample holds a few counts of this clone. A much larger clone differs from this one at a single base, so this may be a read error. The CDR3 DNA is TGTGCCAGCAGTGGACAGTACCACTCGAACACCGGGGAGCTGTTTTTT. This gives the protein CASSGQYHSNTGELFF. This chain joins TRBV25-1 and TRBJ2-2; D may be TRBD1 (5 bases). The V gene's germline CDR1 is MGHDK and CDR2 SYGVNS. This CDR3 comprises 16 residues. The germline V and J ends were trimmed by 4 bases and 0 bases, with 12 bases remaining between them.

The chain is built from TRBV11-2 and TRBJ1-1; D is undetermined. The germline V gene has CDR1 SGHAT and CDR2 FQNNGV. Trimming cost V 0 bases and J 4 bases, with 9 bases left between them. This CDR3 has 14 amino acids. Written as DNA, the CDR3 is TGTGCCAGCAGCTTAGAAGGGTGGGGCACTGAAGCTTTCTTT. Its protein product is CASSLEGWGTEAFF.

The chain uses TRBV6-6 and TRBJ2-7, with D possibly being TRBD2 (6 bases). With 10 bases removed from V and 2 bases from J, the gap between germline ends came to 18 bases. This CDR3 comprises 14 residues. Germline assignment: CDR1 MNHNY and CDR2 SVGAGI (reference sequence). Here the CDR3 reads CATRLGLRAYEQYF. CDR3 DNA sequence: TGTGCCACTAGGCTGGGACTGAGAGCCTACGAGCAGTACTTC.

In the case of this clone: A single base is all that separates this from a far larger clone, so a read error is likely. This same CDR3 is encoded by further DNA sequences in the sample. Here the CDR3 DNA reads TGCGCCAGCAGCCCACTGACTAGCGGGAGGAACACCGGGGAGCTGTTTTTT. The encoded protein is CASSPLTSGRNTGELFF. The rearrangement joins TRBV4-1 to TRBJ2-2; 12 bases match TRBD2. V shed 4 bases and J 1 base; nucleotides not matched to a gene: 4. The germline V gene encodes CDR1 MGHRA and CDR2 YSYEKL. There are 17 residues in the CDR3.

Regarding this clone: This CDR3 is also generated by other DNA sequences in the sample. This chain links TRBV19 with TRBJ2-7; D is unresolved. V shed 4 bases and J shed 4 bases, with 5 bases lying between them. Germline loops: CDR1 LNHDA, CDR2 SQIVND (reference sequence). The length of the CDR3 is 11 residues. CDR3 loop: CASSRGYEQYF. The CDR3 DNA is TGTGCCAGTAGTAGGGGATACGAGCAGTACTTC. Full variable domain (outside the CDR3, taken from reference TRBV19 and TRBJ2-7): DGGITQSPKYLFRKEGQNVTLSCEQNLNHDAMYWYRQDPGQGLRLIYYSQIVNDFQKGDIAEGYSVSREKKESFPLTVTSAQKNPTAFYLCASSRGYEQYFGPGTRLTVT.

This clone was seen a few times. This chain links TRBV4-2 with TRBJ1-2; TRBD1 matches at 8 bases. There are 14 residues in the CDR3. Germline V gene lookup returns CDR1 LGHNA and CDR2 YNFKEQ. The V and J ends lost 4 bases and 5 bases, in that order; junction bases with no gene match: 6. CDR3 DNA sequence: TGTGCCAGCAGCCCAGGACAGGGTGGATATGGCTACACCTTC. Translated, it gives CASSPGQGGYGYTF.

The J gene is TRBJ2-3, the V gene TRBV30; 10 bases align to TRBD2. V gave up 3 bases and J gave up 6 bases; unmatched junction bases: 12. The germline V gene encodes CDR1 GTSNPN and CDR2 SVGIG (reference sequence). CDR3 length equals 16 residues. The CDR3 loop is CAWSGHAGTSADTQYF. Here the CDR3 DNA reads TGTGCCTGGAGCGGACACGCCGGGACTAGCGCTGATACGCAGTATTTT.

About this clone: A far larger clone is just one base off, so this is likely a read error. Other DNA sequences in the same sample also yield this CDR3. This chain links TRBV29-1 with TRBJ1-1; D is unclear. Germline lookup yields CDR1 SQVTM and CDR2 ANQGSEA. The CDR3 loop spans 15 amino acids. CDR3 DNA sequence: TGTAGCGTTGATAAAGAAGGGATTGGGATCACTGAAGCTTTCTTT. The encoded protein is CSVDKEGIGITEAFF.

The chain uses TRBV19 and TRBJ2-1; perhaps TRBD1 as D (6 bases). Germline assignment: CDR1 LNHDA and CDR2 SQIVND (reference sequence). This CDR3 has 14 residues. V was pared by 5 bases and J by 13 bases, with 21 bases between. CDR3 residues: CASSGPVGTSHQFF. CDR3 in DNA: TGTGCCAGTAGTGGGCCCGTCGGGACATCCCATCAGTTCTTC. The whole variable domain, remainder taken from reference TRBV19 and TRBJ2-1, is DGGITQSPKYLFRKEGQNVTLSCEQNLNHDAMYWYRQDPGQGLRLIYYSQIVNDFQKGDIAEGYSVSREKKESFPLTVTSAQKNPTAFYLCASSGPVGTSHQFFGPGTRLTVL.

The chain employs TRBV28 and TRBJ2-7, with 9 nucleotides matching TRBD1. J gave up 7 bases and V 2 bases, and 12 bases lay outside the gene matches. The CDR3 has 16 amino acids. The germline gives CDR1 MDHEN, CDR2 SYDVKM. This CDR3 is CASSLVVGTGPSEQYF. The CDR3 nucleotides read TGTGCCAGCAGTTTAGTGGTGGGGACAGGGCCATCGGAGCAGTACTTC.

A word on this clone: This may be a read error: a much more frequent sequence differs by one nucleotide. The chain couples TRBV5-1 to TRBJ2-1, with TRBD2 matching 10 bases. Germline CDR1 reads SGHRS; CDR2 reads YFSETQ. The CDR3 runs 17 residues. Trimming at V came to 3 bases and at J to 0 bases, leaving 6 bases not matched to a gene. Written as DNA, the CDR3 is TGCGCCAGCAGCTCGGAGGCTAGCGGGAGCTCCTACAATGAGCAGTTCTTC. Translated, it gives CASSSEASGSSYNEQFF. The full variable domain, completed using reference TRBV5-1 and TRBJ2-1, is KAGVTQTPRYLIKTRGQQVTLSCSPISGHRSVSWYQQTPGQGLQFLFEYFSETQRNKGNFPGRFSGRQFSNSRSEMNVSTLELGDSALYLCASSSEASGSSYNEQFFGPGTRLTVL.

On this clone: A read error is likely here: a far larger clone is one base away. The rearrangement joins TRBV7-7 to TRBJ2-5; either TRBD1 or TRBD2 may supply D (7 bases each). CDR1 is SSHAT, CDR2 FNYEAQ, per germline (reference sequence). CDR3 length: 16 amino acids. The CDR3 DNA reads TGTGCTAGCAGCTTAGCGTGGGGAGGGGGCCTGGATACCCAGTACTTC. Its translation is CASSLAWGGGLDTQYF.

This sequence joins TRBV9 and TRBJ2-3; D is perhaps TRBD1 (6 bases). The CDR3 totals 16 residues. Germline CDR1 reads SGDLS; CDR2 reads YYNGEE. The V end lost 3 bases, the J end lost 0 bases, and 14 bases lay between the germline ends. The CDR3 coding sequence is TGTGCCAGCAGCGCGGCCGGGACACCTAGCACAGATACGCAGTATTTT. This codes for CASSAAGTPSTDTQYF.